What follows is one T cell receptor beta chain and its context. The record originates from a study of blood T cell repertoires in COVID-19. On the study more broadly: Sites in the United States, Italy and Spain provided acute and convalescent COVID-19 samples. Sample material is recorded as cDNA or gDNA derived from T cells, B-cell-depleted T cells, or PBMCs.

Authors' processing steps: Nucleated cell number was recorded as an estimate derived from reference gene primer amplification. Clones were read by immunoSEQ multiplex PCR, and TCRdb kept only the in-frame ones, dropping some. V and J calls and clone size are given by that table; D and trimming were obtained from the DNA. The repertoire includes around 170,000 clones, around 90% of them detected once, and roughly 25% sits in the top ten. The V and J ends lost 3 bases and 1 base, in that order; junction bases with no gene match: 2. Germline lookup yields CDR1 SGHRS and CDR2 YFSETQ. There are 15 residues in the CDR3.

V is TRBV5-1 and J is TRBJ2-1; 9 bases fit TRBD1. The TCR comes from a man in his 60s with acute or convalescent COVID-19. Specimen: peripheral blood. The CDR3 spells CASSSGTGSYNEQFF. In nucleotides, the CDR3 is TGCGCCAGCAGCTCCGGGACAGGGTCCTACAATGAGCAGTTCTTC.